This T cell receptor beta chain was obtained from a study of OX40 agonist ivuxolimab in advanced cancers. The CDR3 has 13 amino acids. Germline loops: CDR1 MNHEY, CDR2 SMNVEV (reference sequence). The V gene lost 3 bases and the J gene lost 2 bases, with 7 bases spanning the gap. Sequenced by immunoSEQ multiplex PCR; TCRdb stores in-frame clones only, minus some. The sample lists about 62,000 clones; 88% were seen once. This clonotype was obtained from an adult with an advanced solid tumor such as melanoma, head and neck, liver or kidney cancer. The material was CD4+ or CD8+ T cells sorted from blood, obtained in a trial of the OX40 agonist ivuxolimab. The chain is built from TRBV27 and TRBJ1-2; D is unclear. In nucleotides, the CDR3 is TGTGCCAGCAGTTTCGGGTCCAACTATGGCTACACCTTC. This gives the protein CASSFGSNYGYTF.